Presented here are 2 T cell receptor beta chains from one specimen sequenced in a study of CD8+ T cells in alopecia areata. Regarding treatment: oral pan-JAK inhibitor, 5-10 mg twice daily. Isolated RNA was reverse transcribed into cDNA used as the sequencing template. Profiled with immunoSEQ multiplex PCR; TCRdb holds only in-frame clones, not every one. The sample carries about 140,000 clones, 82% recorded once. The specimen comprised CD8+ T cells sorted from blood, sampled at week 4, from a patient treated with tofacitinib. The receptors stem from a human donor with alopecia areata.

Written as DNA, the CDR3 is TGCGCCAGCAGCCAAGTTGTCAGGGCCATAGAGACCCAGTACTTC. Amino acid sequence: CASSQVVRAIETQYF. The V call is TRBV4-3, the J call TRBJ2-5; TRBD1 might be the D (5 bases). CDR1 LGHNA and CDR2 YSLEER come from the germline V gene. This CDR3 contains 15 residues. The V end was cut by 1 base, the J end by 4 bases, with 13 bases between.

As regards this clone: The same CDR3 also results from other DNA sequences found in this sample. The V gene is TRBV27, the J gene TRBJ2-5, with D possibly being TRBD1 (5 bases). V was trimmed by 3 bases and J by 5 bases, leaving 10 bases between them. The CDR3 spans 13 residues. CDR1 is MNHEY and CDR2 is SMNVEV in the germline V gene (reference sequence). The CDR3 sequence: CASSLVGQETQYF. The CDR3 DNA is TGTGCCAGCAGTTTGGTGGGGCAGGAGACCCAGTACTTC.